This T cell receptor beta chain was found in a study of blood T cell repertoires in COVID-19. With 0 bases removed from V and 1 base from J, the gap between germline ends came to 20 bases. This CDR3 has 19 amino acids. The repertoire was sequenced with immunoSEQ multiplex PCR; TCRdb's copy has only in-frame clones and lacks some. The data contain around 160,000 clones, approximately 91% of them singletons. The sequenced sample was peripheral blood. The clonotype comes from a young man with acute or convalescent COVID-19. This chain joins TRBV5-3 and TRBJ1-3; D not resolved. TRBV5-3 is labeled an ORF, and its function is uncertain. CDR3 DNA sequence: TGTGCCAGAAGCTTGGTTTGTACAGACCGAAGTCCTTCTGGAAACACCATATATTTT. It codes for CARSLVCTDRSPSGNTIYF.